This T cell receptor beta chain was sequenced in a study of T cell responses to AZD1222 COVID-19 vaccine. Whole-study findings and limits: At 160-218 and 743-854, vaccine-associated CD4 TCRs were dominant, and they spanned spike.

Produced via immunoSEQ multiplex PCR; TCRdb's table is partial and in-frame only. The table has 45,000 to 55,000 clones, around 85% seen once. In the case of this clone: Its antigen is unknown.

The CDR3 is 14 amino acids. V lost 7 bases, J lost 3 bases, and 16 bases lay in between. Germline V CDR1 and CDR2: MDHEN, SYDVKM. This sequence was found in an adult in good health. The chain carries TRBV28 and TRBJ2-7, with D possibly matching TRBD2 (6 bases). The sequencing used peripheral blood, collected on day 0 of MenACWY control vaccination. DNA for the CDR3: TGTGCCAGCAAACGCACCGCGGGGATCTACGAGCAGTACTTC. It yields the protein CASKRTAGIYEQYF.